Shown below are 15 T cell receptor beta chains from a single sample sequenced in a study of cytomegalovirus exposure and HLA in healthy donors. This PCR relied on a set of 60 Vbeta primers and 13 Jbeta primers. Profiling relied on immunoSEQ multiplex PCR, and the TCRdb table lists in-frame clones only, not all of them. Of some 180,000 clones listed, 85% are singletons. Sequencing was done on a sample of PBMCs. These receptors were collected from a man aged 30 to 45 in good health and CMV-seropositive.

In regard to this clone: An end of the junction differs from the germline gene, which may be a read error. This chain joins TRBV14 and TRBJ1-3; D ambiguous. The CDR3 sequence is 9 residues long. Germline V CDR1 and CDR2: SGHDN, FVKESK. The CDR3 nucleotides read TGCGATACACCCAGCACCATATATTTT. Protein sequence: CDTPSTIYF.

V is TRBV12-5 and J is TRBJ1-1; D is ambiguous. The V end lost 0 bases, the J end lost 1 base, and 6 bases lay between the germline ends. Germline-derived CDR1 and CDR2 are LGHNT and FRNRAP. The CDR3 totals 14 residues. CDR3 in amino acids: CASGLVRGNTEAFF. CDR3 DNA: TGTGCTAGTGGTTTGGTACGAGGGAACACTGAAGCTTTCTTT.

CDR3 loop: CATSRDLYAVYSTETQYF. The DNA of the CDR3 is TGTGCCACCAGCAGAGATCTCTATGCTGTTTACAGCACGGAGACCCAGTACTTC. The rearrangement links TRBV15 to TRBJ2-5; D gene uncertain. This CDR3 contains 18 residues. V lost 0 bases and J 5 bases, leaving 22 bases between the germline ends. Germline loops: CDR1 LNHNV, CDR2 YYDKDF (reference sequence). The full variable domain, its missing parts supplied by reference TRBV15 and TRBJ2-5, is DAMVIQNPRYQVTQFGKPVTLSCSQTLNHNVMYWYQQKSSQAPKLLFHYYDKDFNNEADTPDNFQSRRPNTSFCFLDIRSPGLGDTAMYLCATSRDLYAVYSTETQYFGPGTRLLVL.

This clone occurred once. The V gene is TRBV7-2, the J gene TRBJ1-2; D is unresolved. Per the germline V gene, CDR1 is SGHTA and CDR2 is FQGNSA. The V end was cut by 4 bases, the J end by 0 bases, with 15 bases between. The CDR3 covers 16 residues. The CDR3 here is CASSSQIAGPNYGYTF. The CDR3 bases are TGTGCCAGCAGCTCCCAAATTGCGGGTCCTAACTATGGCTACACCTTC.

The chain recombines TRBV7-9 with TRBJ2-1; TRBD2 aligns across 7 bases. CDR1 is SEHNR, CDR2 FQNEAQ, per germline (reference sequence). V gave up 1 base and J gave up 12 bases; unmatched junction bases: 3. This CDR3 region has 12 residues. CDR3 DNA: TGTGCCAGCAGCTTAGGGACTAGTCGGCAGTTCTTC. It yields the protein CASSLGTSRQFF.

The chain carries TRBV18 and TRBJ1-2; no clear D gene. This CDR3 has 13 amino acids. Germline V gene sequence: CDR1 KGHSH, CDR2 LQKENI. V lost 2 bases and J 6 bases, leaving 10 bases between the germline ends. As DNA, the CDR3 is TGTGCCAGCTCACCAGGGAAGGAGGATGGCTACACCTTC. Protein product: CASSPGKEDGYTF.

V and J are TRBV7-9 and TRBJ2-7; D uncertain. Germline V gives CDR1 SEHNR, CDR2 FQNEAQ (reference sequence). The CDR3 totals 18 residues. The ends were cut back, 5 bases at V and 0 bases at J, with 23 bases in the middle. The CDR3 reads CASSPVRNFTYTSYEQYF. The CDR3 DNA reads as TGTGCCAGCAGCCCCGTTAGAAACTTTACTTATACCTCCTACGAGCAGTACTTC.

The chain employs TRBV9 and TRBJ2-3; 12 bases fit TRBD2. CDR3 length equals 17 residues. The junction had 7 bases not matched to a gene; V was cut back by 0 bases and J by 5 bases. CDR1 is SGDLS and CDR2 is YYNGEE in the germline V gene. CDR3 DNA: TGTGCCAGCAGCGTAGCTCAGACTAGCGGGAGAGTAGATACGCAGTATTTT. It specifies CASSVAQTSGRVDTQYF. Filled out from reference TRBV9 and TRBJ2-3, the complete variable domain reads DSGVTQTPKHLITATGQRVTLRCSPRSGDLSVYWYQQSLDQGLQFLIQYYNGEERAKGNILERFSAQQFPDLHSELNLSSLELGDSALYFCASSVAQTSGRVDTQYFGPGTRLTVL.

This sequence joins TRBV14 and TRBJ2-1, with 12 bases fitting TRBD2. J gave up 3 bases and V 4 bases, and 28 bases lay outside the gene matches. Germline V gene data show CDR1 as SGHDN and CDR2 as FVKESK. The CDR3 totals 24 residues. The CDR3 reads CASSPDGRVASRRTSGTFYNEQFF. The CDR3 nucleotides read TGTGCCAGCAGCCCAGATGGGAGGGTTGCTTCGAGACGGACTAGCGGGACCTTCTACAATGAGCAGTTCTTC.

CDR3 nucleotide sequence: TGTGCCAGCAGCTTAACGGCTAGCGGGAGCGTTGTGACAGATACGCAGTATTTT. This codes for CASSLTASGSVVTDTQYF. This chain links TRBV11-2 with TRBJ2-3; 10 nucleotides match TRBD2. Germline trimming cut 2 bases from V and 3 bases from J; bases unmatched to any gene: 11. Germline V gives CDR1 SGHAT, CDR2 FQNNGV. This CDR3 has 18 residues.

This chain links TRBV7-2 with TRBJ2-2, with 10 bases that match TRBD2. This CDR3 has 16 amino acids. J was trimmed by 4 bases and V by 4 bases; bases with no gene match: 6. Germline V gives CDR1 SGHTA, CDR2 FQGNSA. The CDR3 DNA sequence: TGTGCCAGCAGCTCTCCCCTAGCGGGAGTCACCGGGGAGCTGTTTTTT. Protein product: CASSSPLAGVTGELFF.

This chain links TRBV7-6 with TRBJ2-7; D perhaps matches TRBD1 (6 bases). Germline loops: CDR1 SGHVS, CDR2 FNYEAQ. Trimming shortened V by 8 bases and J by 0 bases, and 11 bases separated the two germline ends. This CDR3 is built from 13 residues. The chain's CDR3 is CASSQGSSYEQYF. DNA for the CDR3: TGTGCCAGCTCACAGGGAAGCTCCTACGAGCAGTACTTC.

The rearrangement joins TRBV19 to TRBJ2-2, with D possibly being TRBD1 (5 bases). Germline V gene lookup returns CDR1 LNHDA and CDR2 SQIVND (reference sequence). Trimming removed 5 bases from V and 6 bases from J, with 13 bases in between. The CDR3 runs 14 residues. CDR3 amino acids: CASSWGMGAGELFF. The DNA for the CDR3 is TGTGCCAGTAGTTGGGGCATGGGCGCCGGGGAGCTGTTTTTT.

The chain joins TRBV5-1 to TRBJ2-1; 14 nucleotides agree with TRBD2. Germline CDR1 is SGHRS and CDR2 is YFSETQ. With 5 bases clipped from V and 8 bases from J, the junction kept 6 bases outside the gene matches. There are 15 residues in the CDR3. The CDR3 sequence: CASRPGTSGSYEQFF. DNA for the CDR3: TGCGCCAGCAGGCCCGGGACTAGCGGGAGCTATGAGCAGTTCTTC.

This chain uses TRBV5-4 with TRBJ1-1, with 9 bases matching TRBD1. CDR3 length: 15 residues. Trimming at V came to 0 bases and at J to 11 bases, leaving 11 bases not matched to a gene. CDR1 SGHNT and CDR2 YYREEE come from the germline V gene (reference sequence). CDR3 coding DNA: TGTGCCAGCAGCTTGGAGGGACAGGGAGTTAAGGGGGCTTTCTTT. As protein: CASSLEGQGVKGAFF.